The rows below give T cell receptor beta chains drawn from one sample of a study of blood T cell repertoires in COVID-19. The data were produced by immunoSEQ multiplex PCR, yet TCRdb's version contains in-frame clones alone and is incomplete. Of 250,000 to 300,000 clones in the sample, about 86% were seen once. Sequenced input: peripheral blood. These receptors were obtained from an elderly man with acute or convalescent COVID-19. CDR3s include the opening cysteine and the closing phenylalanine or tryptophan. Each record gives: J gene, D gene, V gene, clone size, CDR3 DNA, CDR3 protein. D genes are given only for firm matches. Expanded clones are given a class, and other clones once, few, many or no size at all.

TRBJ2-3 | TRBD2 | TRBV7-9 | - | TGTGCCAGCAGCCCAAATAAAGCGGGAGGATACACAGATACGCAGTATTTT | CASSPNKAGGYTDTQYF
TRBJ1-3 | - | TRBV28 | - | TGTGCCAGCAGTTTGGAGGGATTGGGCGGAAACACCATATATTTT | CASSLEGLGGNTIYF
TRBJ1-2 | TRBD1 | TRBV19 | - | TGTGCCAGTAGTATAGCCCCGACAGGGCAATATGGCTACACCTTC | CASSIAPTGQYGYTF
TRBJ2-3 | TRBD2 | TRBV5-1 | - | TGCGCCAGCAGCTTGGGGTCTAGCGGGCGTGGGGATACGCAGTATTTT | CASSLGSSGRGDTQYF
TRBJ1-5 | TRBD1 | TRBV15 | - | TGTGCCACCAGCAGAGAGTGGACAGGGGTCGGTCAGCCCCAGCATTTT | CATSREWTGVGQPQHF
TRBJ2-5 | TRBD1 | TRBV11-1 | - | TGTGCCAGCAGCTTAGGCGGGGACAGGAGAGAGACCCAGTACTTC | CASSLGGDRRETQYF
TRBJ2-3 | TRBD1 | TRBV10-1 | - | TGCGCCAGCAGCCCGGGACAGTTCACAGATACGCAGTATTTT | CASSPGQFTDTQYF
TRBJ1-6 | TRBD1 | TRBV4-1 | - | TGCGCCAGCAGCCAAGAAACGGACAGGGGCGTTTATAATTCACCCCTCCACTTT | CASSQETDRGVYNSPLHF
TRBJ2-7 | TRBD1 | TRBV10-2 | - | TGCGCCAGCAGGGGAAAGGGACAGGGGGCCTACGAGCAGTACTTC | CASRGKGQGAYEQYF
TRBJ2-3 | TRBD2 | TRBV3-1/TRBV3-2 | once | TGTGCCAGCAGCCAAGAGGACCGACTAGCGGGAGAGATAGCAGATACGCAGTATTTT | CASSQEDRLAGEIADTQYF
TRBJ2-7 | - | TRBV6-5 | - | TGTGCCAGTAGGAGGGCGTACGAGCAGTACTTC | CASRRAYEQYF
TRBJ1-2 | - | TRBV27 | few | TGTGCCAGCAGTTTGTGGCAGGGGAATGGCTACACCTTC | CASSLWQGNGYTF
TRBJ1-5 | - | TRBV2 | - | TGTGCCAGCACGTCCGACAGTTATAGCAATCAGCCCCAGCATTTT | CASTSDSYSNQPQHF
TRBJ2-1 | TRBD2 | TRBV9 | - | TGTGCCAGCAGCCTGGGGAGGGCCAGCCACAATGAGCAGTTCTTC | CASSLGRASHNEQFF
TRBJ2-7 | TRBD1 | TRBV5-1 | - | TGCGCCAGCAGCTTCCACAGGGGGCCCTCCTACGAGCAGTACTTC | CASSFHRGPSYEQYF
TRBJ2-6 | TRBD1 | TRBV5-1 | - | TGCGCCAGCAGCTTGACCCGACAGGGGGCGTTAACAGCTGGGGCCAACGTCCTGACTTTC | CASSLTRQGALTAGANVLTF
TRBJ1-6 | TRBD1 | TRBV5-4 | - | TGTGCCAGCAGCTTGGGCACCGGGACAGCCGACCACTTT | CASSLGTGTADHF
TRBJ1-6 | - | TRBV6-5 | - | TGTGCCAGCACAGAGGCAGGGAATTCACCCCTCCACTTT | CASTEAGNSPLHF
TRBJ1-4 | - | TRBV7-3 | once | TGTGCCAGCAGCTTAACGTTCGGGGAAAAACTGTTTTTT | CASSLTFGEKLFF
TRBJ1-6 | TRBD1 | TRBV7-9 | - | TGTGCCAGCAGCCGACAGGGGTCCTATAATTCACCCCTCCACTTT | CASSRQGSYNSPLHF
TRBJ2-2 | - | TRBV27 | - | TGTGCCAGCAGTTTCTCCGGGAACGGGGAGCTGTTTTTT | CASSFSGNGELFF
TRBJ2-3 | TRBD2 | TRBV11-2 | - | TGTGCCAGCAGCTACGGACTAGCGGGAGCGGAAGATACGCAGTATTTT | CASSYGLAGAEDTQYF
TRBJ1-5 | TRBD1 | TRBV28 | - | TGTGCCAGCAGTTTCGGACAGGGGGCGTCGGGGAATCAGCCCCAGCATTTT | CASSFGQGASGNQPQHF
TRBJ2-3 | TRBD2 | TRBV29-1 | - | TGCAGCGTCCGAGCGGGGGGGCCTGTAGATACGCAGTATTTT | CSVRAGGPVDTQYF
TRBJ2-2 | - | TRBV3-1/TRBV3-2 | - | TGTGCCAGCAGCCTAACATGGGACTCTTACACCGGGGAGCTGTTTTTT | CASSLTWDSYTGELFF
TRBJ2-2 | - | TRBV7-2 | - | TGTGCCAGCAGCTTAGCGCCGGGACATCAAACCGGGGAGCTGTTTTTT | CASSLAPGHQTGELFF
TRBJ2-7 | TRBD2 | TRBV9 | few | TGTGCCAGCAGCGTAGATGGTCTAGCGGGAGGGGCCCACCCCGAGCAGTACTTC | CASSVDGLAGGAHPEQYF
TRBJ2-7 | TRBD2 | TRBV28 | - | TGTGCCAGCAACCTCGGCGGGAGGTCCTACGAGCAGTACTTC | CASNLGGRSYEQYF
TRBJ2-7 | TRBD1 | TRBV5-4 | - | TGTGCCAGCAGCTTTGGACAGGCCGCCTACGAGCAGTACTTC | CASSFGQAAYEQYF
TRBJ2-5 | TRBD2 | TRBV9 | - | TGTGCCAGCAGCGTAGGTCCTAGCGGGGGGGCTAGGTTCCCCGAGACCCAGTACTTC | CASSVGPSGGARFPETQYF
TRBJ1-1 | TRBD1 | TRBV18 | - | TGTGCCAGCTCAGTTAGAGACAGGGGCACTGAAGCTTTCTTT | CASSVRDRGTEAFF
TRBJ2-3 | TRBD1 | TRBV2 | - | TGTGCCAGCAGTGATTTGCGACAGGGAACAGATACGCAGTATTTT | CASSDLRQGTDTQYF
TRBJ2-1 | - | TRBV5-1 | once | TGCGCCAGCAGCACAGTACAGGACCGCTCCTACAATGAGCAGTTCTTC | CASSTVQDRSYNEQFF
TRBJ2-7 | TRBD2 | TRBV6-2/TRBV6-3 | - | TGTGCCAGCAGCCGAGCGGGGGCCTCTTCCGAGCAGTACTTC | CASSRAGASSEQYF
TRBJ2-1 | TRBD1 | TRBV6-1 | - | TGTGCCAGCAGTGAAGCGCTTCGACAGGGGGCCTTTGAGCAGTTCTTC | CASSEALRQGAFEQFF
TRBJ2-3 | TRBD2 | TRBV3-1/TRBV3-2 | - | TGTGCCAGCAGCGACAGACTAGCGGGGGCGGATACGCAGTATTTT | CASSDRLAGADTQYF
TRBJ2-1 | TRBD1 | TRBV5-1 | - | TGCGCCAGCAGCCTTGGGACAGACAATGAGCAGTTCTTC | CASSLGTDNEQFF
TRBJ1-1 | - | TRBV9 | - | TGTGCCAGCAGGGGGGAGGGGAACACTGAAGCTTTCTTT | CASRGEGNTEAFF
TRBJ2-3 | - | TRBV18 | few | TGTGCCAGCTCACGCTTTGGCCAGGATACGCAGTATTTT | CASSRFGQDTQYF
TRBJ2-7 | - | TRBV4-1 | - | TGCGCCAGCAGCCAAGTGTATCGGACACCCTTCTACGAGCAGTACTTC | CASSQVYRTPFYEQYF
TRBJ2-5 | - | TRBV18 | - | TGTGCCAGCTCACCAGATGCTGTGGGGGCGGGAGAGACCCAGTACTTC | CASSPDAVGAGETQYF
TRBJ2-7 | - | TRBV13 | - | TGTGCCAGCAGCTGGTTAATCCGGGACAATCCGTACGAGCAGTACTTC | CASSWLIRDNPYEQYF
TRBJ1-1 | TRBD1 | TRBV6-5 | - | TGTGCCAGCAGTTACTCGACAGGGTCGAGCGCTTTCTTT | CASSYSTGSSAFF
TRBJ1-2 | - | TRBV28 | - | TGTGCCAGCAGGCTCCGGGGAGGAAACTATGGCTACACCTTC | CASRLRGGNYGYTF
TRBJ2-4 | - | TRBV3-1/TRBV3-2 | - | TGTGCCAGCAGCCAAGACGTGTCCGTAGCCAAAAACATTCAGTACTTC | CASSQDVSVAKNIQYF